The 27 T cell receptor beta chains below come from one sample, sequenced in a study. TCRdb re-derived calls from the RT-PCR reads in MiXCR, one entry per CDR3 protein. The sample consists of about 680,000 distinct CDR3 sequences, about 14% of them appearing once. The sample was memory CD4+ T cells from blood. These receptors came from a female donor in good health, serving as a healthy control.

This chain uses TRBV5-1 with TRBJ1-3; D may be TRBD1 (5 bases). The germline CDR1 and CDR2 sequences are SGHRS and YFSETQ. V was cut by 4 bases and J by 4 bases, with 15 bases left in between. The CDR3 contains 15 residues. Written as DNA, the CDR3 is TGCGCCAGCAGCCCCTCCGGGACGAAAGGAAACACCATATATTTT. The encoded protein is CASSPSGTKGNTIYF.

This clonotype occurred many times. V is TRBV10-3 and J is TRBJ2-1; 9 bases are shared with TRBD1. The V gene end was trimmed by 0 bases and the J gene end by 5 bases; junction bases not matched to a gene: 2. Germline V gene sequence: CDR1 ENHRY, CDR2 SYGVKD. This CDR3 comprises 15 residues. The CDR3 DNA reads TGTGCCATCAGTGAGTCCGGGACAGGGAACAATGAGCAGTTCTTC. Translated: CAISESGTGNNEQFF.

This clonotype occurred a few times. J is TRBJ1-3 and V is TRBV6-5, with D unclear. V gave up 6 bases and J gave up 2 bases, with 11 bases separating them. The CDR3 contains 14 residues. CDR1 and CDR2 (germline): MNHEY, SVGAGI. The CDR3 sequence: CASSRRGTGNTIYF. The CDR3 region has the DNA TGTGCCAGCAGCCGACGCGGGACTGGAAACACCATATATTTT.

Worth noting for this clonotype: The junction departs from germline at one end; a sequencing error may be responsible. The V gene is TRBV25-1, the J gene TRBJ2-7; D perhaps matches TRBD2 (5 bases). CDR1 and CDR2 (germline): MGHDK, SYGVNS. The CDR3 runs 11 residues. DNA of the CDR3: TGTGCCGGCAGTGAGGGATACGAGCAGTACTTC. It is translated as CAGSEGYEQYF.

This clonotype was found once. This rearrangement joins TRBV2 to TRBJ2-7; no clear D. Per germline, CDR1 SNHLY and CDR2 FYNNEI. The CDR3 is 13 residues long. V lost 7 bases, J lost 3 bases, and 13 bases lay in between. CDR3 DNA sequence: TGTGCCAGCAACCCGACCGAGAACTACGAGCAGTACTTC. It specifies CASNPTENYEQYF.

This chain links TRBV9 with TRBJ2-3, with unresolved D. The V end lost 0 bases, the J end lost 6 bases, and 14 bases lay between the germline ends. The CDR3 runs to 15 residues. Germline CDR1 and CDR2: SGDLS and YYNGEE. The CDR3 coding sequence is TGTGCCAGCAGCGTAGCGAGACTGGATCAGGATACGCAGTATTTT. The encoded protein is CASSVARLDQDTQYF.

The V gene is TRBV28, the J gene TRBJ2-3; 9 nucleotides align to TRBD2. This CDR3 spans 15 amino acids. J was trimmed by 5 bases and V by 5 bases; bases with no gene match: 8. Germline assignment: CDR1 MDHEN and CDR2 SYDVKM. The CDR3 DNA reads TGTGCCAGCAGTACCCAGCGGGGGGAAAGAGATACGCAGTATTTT. Translated: CASSTQRGERDTQYF. The variable domain in full, completed from reference TRBV28 and TRBJ2-3, reads DVKVTQSSRYLVKRTGEKVFLECVQDMDHENMFWYRQDPGLGLRLIYFSYDVKMKEKGDIPEGYSVSREKKERFSLILESASTNQTSMYLCASSTQRGERDTQYFGPGTRLTVL.

This rearrangement joins TRBV6-5 to TRBJ1-6, with D perhaps TRBD1 (6 bases). V was shortened by 6 bases and J by 10 bases, with 16 bases between the two germline ends. Germline V lookup: CDR1 MNHEY, CDR2 SVGAGI. The CDR3 contains 14 residues. The CDR3: CASRPEGGISPLHF. CDR3 nucleotides: TGTGCCAGCAGGCCTGAGGGGGGAATCTCACCCCTCCACTTT.

The chain's CDR3 is CASRRGGANVLTF. CDR3 in DNA: TGTGCCAGCAGGCGGGGGGGGGCCAACGTCCTGACTTTC. The rearrangement joins TRBV27 to TRBJ2-6; 7 positions agree with TRBD2. V gave up 6 bases and J gave up 4 bases; unmatched junction bases: 0. The germline CDR1 and CDR2 sequences are MNHEY and SMNVEV (reference sequence). This CDR3 contains 13 residues.

In this sample, this clonotype turned up a few times. The V and J genes are TRBV7-2 and TRBJ2-1, with a weak D call TRBD2 (5 bases). This CDR3 is 13 amino acids long. V was pared by 7 bases and J by 8 bases, with 15 bases between. The germline CDR1 and CDR2 sequences are SGHTA and FQGNSA. As DNA, the CDR3 is TGTGCCAGCACCACCCCAATGCGGGATGAGCAGTTCTTC. Protein product: CASTTPMRDEQFF.

CDR3 DNA sequence: TGCAGCCTGAGTGACGGCACCGGGGAGCTGTTTTTT. As protein: CSLSDGTGELFF. This chain connects TRBV29-1 to TRBJ2-2; D remains unclear. The V and J ends lost 8 bases and 4 bases respectively, with 11 bases between them. This CDR3 has 12 residues. Germline loops: CDR1 SQVTM, CDR2 ANQGSEA.

This chain links TRBV7-2 with TRBJ2-7; weak D call: TRBD1 (6 bases). V was trimmed by 5 bases and J by 7 bases, leaving 12 bases between them. Germline V gives CDR1 SGHTA, CDR2 FQGNSA. The CDR3 contains 12 residues. The CDR3 is CASSRPGAEQYF. CDR3 nucleotide sequence: TGTGCCAGCAGCCGCCCAGGGGCTGAGCAGTACTTC.

This clonotype was seen a handful of times. The chain uses TRBV20-1 and TRBJ2-5; 10 nucleotides match TRBD1. The junction had 2 bases not matched to a gene; V was cut back by 3 bases and J by 1 base. CDR3 length: 14 residues. From germline, CDR1 is DFQATT and CDR2 SNEGSKA (reference sequence). CDR3: CSASRDRGQETQYF. DNA of the CDR3: TGCAGTGCTAGCCGGGACAGGGGCCAAGAGACCCAGTACTTC.

This clonotype was counted at least ten times. This chain links TRBV20-1 with TRBJ2-5, with D possibly matching TRBD2 (6 bases). The germline V and J ends were trimmed by 3 bases and 5 bases, with 16 bases remaining between them. This CDR3 is 14 amino acids long. Per germline, CDR1 DFQATT and CDR2 SNEGSKA (reference sequence). DNA of the CDR3: TGCAGTGCTAGCCCCGGGAGTAGGGTTGAGACCCAGTACTTC. It translates to CSASPGSRVETQYF.

Ten or more counts support this clonotype. This chain connects TRBV20-1 to TRBJ1-2; weak D call: TRBD1 (6 bases). Germline assignment: CDR1 DFQATT and CDR2 SNEGSKA (reference sequence). V lost 2 bases, J lost 6 bases, and 13 bases lay in between. The CDR3 covers 13 residues. This chain's CDR3 is CSARPGTSHGYTF. For the CDR3, the DNA is TGCAGTGCTAGACCCGGGACAAGTCATGGCTACACCTTC.

The chain employs TRBV9 and TRBJ1-4; 7 nucleotides line up with TRBD1. Germline CDR1 and CDR2: SGDLS and YYNGEE. J lost 3 bases, V lost 0 bases, and 5 bases had no gene match. This CDR3 contains 16 residues. CDR3 DNA sequence: TGTGCCAGCAGCGTAGGAACAGGGGAGGCTAATGAAAAACTGTTTTTT. It yields the protein CASSVGTGEANEKLFF.

The rearrangement links TRBV3-1 to TRBJ1-6; D might be TRBD1 (5 bases). Germline V gene sequence: CDR1 LGHDT, CDR2 YNNKEL (reference sequence). The CDR3 is 15 residues long. V dropped 1 base and J dropped 8 bases, with 12 bases sitting between them. The CDR3 nucleotides are TGTGCCAGCAGCCAAGGTTCAGGGTTCGATTCACCCCTCCACTTT. Translation: CASSQGSGFDSPLHF.

The chain is built from TRBV20-1 and TRBJ2-7, with 9 positions matching TRBD2. This CDR3 is 14 amino acids long. V trimming: 3 bases; J trimming: 5 bases; junction bases outside the gene matches: 8. Germline CDR1 reads DFQATT; CDR2 reads SNEGSKA (reference sequence). CDR3 loop: CSASDAGGPHEQYF. The CDR3 coding sequence is TGCAGTGCTAGTGATGCGGGAGGGCCACACGAGCAGTACTTC.

This clonotype was seen repeatedly, ten times or more. In nucleotides, the CDR3 is TGCGCCAGCAGCTTGGGTCTAGTTCCCCAAGAGACCCAGTACTTC. It codes for CASSLGLVPQETQYF. This rearrangement joins TRBV5-1 to TRBJ2-5; no firm D call. Germline V gene sequence: CDR1 SGHRS, CDR2 YFSETQ. The CDR3 totals 15 residues. Between the trimmed V and J ends, which lost 0 bases and 1 base, there was a span of 10 bases.

This clonotype was detected ten times or more. This chain uses TRBV27 with TRBJ1-2; 7 bases map to TRBD1. V shed 4 bases, J shed 0 bases, and the junction held 5 bases outside the gene matches. Looked up from germline, CDR1 is MNHEY and CDR2 is SMNVEV (reference sequence). The CDR3 length is 15 residues. The DNA of the CDR3 is TGTGCCAGCAGTTCCCCAGGGGGAGCTAACTATGGCTACACCTTC. Translated, it gives CASSSPGGANYGYTF.

This clonotype was seen many times. The chain couples TRBV7-3 to TRBJ1-1, with 7 bases aligning to TRBD1. This CDR3 has 13 amino acids. Germline V lookup: CDR1 SGHTA, CDR2 FQGTGA. V was clipped by 6 bases and J by 1 base; unmatched bases: 2. The CDR3 bases are TGTGCCAGCAGATGGGACAGGAACACTGAAGCTTTCTTT. Translated, it gives CASRWDRNTEAFF. The full variable domain, completed using reference TRBV7-3 and TRBJ1-1, is GAGVSQTPSNKVTEKGKYVELRCDPISGHTALYWYRQSLGQGPEFLIYFQGTGAADDSGLPNDRFFAVRPEGSVSTLKIQRTERGDSAVYLCASRWDRNTEAFFGQGTRLTVV.

The CDR3 region has the DNA TGTGCCAGCAGTTCTAGGGGGGGTGAGGGGCAAGAGACCCAGTACTTC. Its translation is CASSSRGGEGQETQYF. V usage is TRBV6-5 and J usage is TRBJ2-5, with D possibly being TRBD2 (7 bases). The V gene lost 4 bases and the J gene lost 2 bases, with 17 bases spanning the gap. Germline CDR1 and CDR2: MNHEY and SVGAGI. The CDR3 is 16 amino acids.

V gene TRBV28 combines with J gene TRBJ2-2; unclear D gene. Germline V gene lookup returns CDR1 MDHEN and CDR2 SYDVKM. The CDR3 runs 13 residues. Deletions cut 7 bases from V and 1 base from J, with 7 bases between. The CDR3 protein is CASTWGNTGELFF. The CDR3, as DNA: TGTGCCAGCACCTGGGGGAACACCGGGGAGCTGTTTTTT.

This clonotype showed up just a few times. This rearrangement joins TRBV28 to TRBJ2-4; TRBD2 agrees at 7 bases. CDR3 length: 14 amino acids. Germline V gene lookup returns CDR1 MDHEN and CDR2 SYDVKM. V was pared by 5 bases and J by 6 bases, with 7 bases of the junction left unmatched. The CDR3: CASSPRASGNIQYF. The CDR3 region has the DNA TGTGCCAGCAGTCCCAGGGCTAGCGGAAACATTCAGTACTTC.

The table lists this clonotype with a count of one. The chain joins TRBV5-4 to TRBJ1-4; 7 bases agree with TRBD1. Germline CDR1 reads SGHNT; CDR2 reads YYREEE (reference sequence). CDR3 length: 14 amino acids. V shed 4 bases, J shed 4 bases, and the junction held 4 bases outside the gene matches. The CDR3: CASSLDRVNEKLFF. As DNA, the CDR3 is TGTGCCAGCAGCCTCGACAGGGTTAATGAAAAACTGTTTTTT.

The chain uses TRBV6-2 or TRBV6-3 and TRBJ1-1, with 10 nucleotides matching TRBD1. V lost 5 bases and J lost 3; bases outside the gene matches: 9. Germline values: CDR1 MNHEY, CDR2 SVGEGT. The CDR3 contains 16 residues. The CDR3 is CASSPVTGTGDTEAFF. The CDR3 DNA reads as TGTGCCAGCAGTCCTGTCACCGGGACAGGGGACACTGAAGCTTTCTTT.

The gene calls are TRBV10-3 and TRBJ1-5; D ambiguous. CDR1 and CDR2 (germline): ENHRY, SYGVKD. This CDR3 spans 14 amino acids. Trimming took off 10 bases at V and 0 bases at J, with 13 bases between the two ends. CDR3 region: CATTETASNQPQHF. CDR3 DNA sequence: TGTGCCACCACTGAAACTGCTAGCAATCAGCCCCAGCATTTT.